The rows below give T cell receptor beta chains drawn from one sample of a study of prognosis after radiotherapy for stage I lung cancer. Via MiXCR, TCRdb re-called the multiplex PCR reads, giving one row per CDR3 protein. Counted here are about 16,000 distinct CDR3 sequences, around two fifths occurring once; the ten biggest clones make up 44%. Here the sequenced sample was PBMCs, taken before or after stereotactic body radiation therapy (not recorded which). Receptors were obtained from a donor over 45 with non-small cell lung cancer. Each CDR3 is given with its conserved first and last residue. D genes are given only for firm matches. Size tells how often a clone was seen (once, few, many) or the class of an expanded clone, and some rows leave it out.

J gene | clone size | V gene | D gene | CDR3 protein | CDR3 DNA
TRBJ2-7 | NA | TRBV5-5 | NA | CASSLGTAAYEQYF | TGTGCCAGCAGCTTGGGGACAGCAGCCTACGAGCAGTACTTC
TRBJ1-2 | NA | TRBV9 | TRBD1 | CASSAPGTGNGYTF | TGTGCCAGCAGCGCCCCCGGGACAGGTAATGGCTACACCTTC
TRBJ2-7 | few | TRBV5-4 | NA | CASSTQPYEQYF | TGTGCCAGCAGTACGCAACCCTACGAGCAGTACTTC
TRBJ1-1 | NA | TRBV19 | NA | CASQAGINTEAFF | TGTGCCAGCCAGGCGGGTATAAACACTGAAGCTTTCTTT
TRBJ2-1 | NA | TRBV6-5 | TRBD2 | CASSYGGSDNEQFF | TGTGCCAGCAGTTACGGCGGGAGTGACAATGAGCAGTTCTTC
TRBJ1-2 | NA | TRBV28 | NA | CASGPRANYGYTF | TGTGCTAGCGGCCCCAGAGCTAACTATGGCTACACCTTC
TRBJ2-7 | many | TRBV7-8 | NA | CASSLAGENEQYF | TGTGCCAGCAGCTTAGCGGGGGAAAACGAGCAGTACTTC
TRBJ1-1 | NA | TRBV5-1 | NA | CASSFVGGTEAFF | TGCGCCAGCAGCTTCGTCGGGGGCACTGAAGCTTTCTTT
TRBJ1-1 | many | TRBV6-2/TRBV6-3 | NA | CASTRGGRGTEAFF | TGTGCCAGCACCCGGGGAGGAAGGGGGACTGAAGCTTTCTTT
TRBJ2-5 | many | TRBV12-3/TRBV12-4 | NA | CASSLAGGMDVETQYF | TGTGCCAGCAGTTTAGCGGGGGGTATGGATGTGGAGACCCAGTACTTC
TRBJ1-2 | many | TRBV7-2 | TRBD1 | CASSLGQAGPYGYTF | TGTGCCAGCAGCTTGGGACAGGCCGGTCCTTATGGCTACACCTTC
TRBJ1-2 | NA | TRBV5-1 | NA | CASSSSRGIDGYTF | TGCGCCAGCAGCTCCTCTAGGGGCATAGATGGCTACACCTTC
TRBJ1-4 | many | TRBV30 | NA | CAWSETAEKLFF | TGTGCCTGGAGTGAAACAGCGGAAAAACTGTTTTTT
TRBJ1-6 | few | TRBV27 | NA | CASRGTWGLNSPLHF | TGTGCCAGCAGGGGGACCTGGGGGCTGAATTCACCCCTCCACTTT
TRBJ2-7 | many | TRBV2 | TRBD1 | CAIVQSGTGGYEQYF | TGTGCCATCGTACAGAGCGGAACAGGGGGTTACGAGCAGTACTTC
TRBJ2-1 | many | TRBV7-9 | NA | CASSLAGGPLNEQFF | TGTGCCAGCAGCTTAGCGGGGGGGCCACTCAATGAGCAGTTCTTC
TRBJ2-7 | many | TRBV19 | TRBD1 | CASSREPGQDYEQYF | TGTGCCAGTAGTAGAGAACCGGGACAGGACTACGAGCAGTACTTC
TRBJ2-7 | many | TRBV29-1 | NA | CSVVPQKLSHEQYF | TGCAGCGTTGTACCTCAGAAACTTTCCCACGAGCAGTACTTC
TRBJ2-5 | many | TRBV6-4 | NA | CASKDTGAGGETQYF | TGTGCCAGCAAAGATACGGGGGCCGGGGGGGAGACCCAGTACTTC
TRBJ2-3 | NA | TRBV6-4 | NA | CASSEVADTDTQYF | TGTGCCAGCAGTGAGGTAGCGGACACAGATACGCAGTATTTT
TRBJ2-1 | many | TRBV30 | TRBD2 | CAWRSGTSGRANEQFF | TGTGCCTGGAGGTCCGGGACTAGCGGGAGAGCGAATGAGCAGTTCTTC
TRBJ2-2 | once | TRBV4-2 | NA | CASSQQGGNTGELFF | TGTGCCAGCAGCCAGCAGGGGGGGAACACCGGGGAGCTGTTTTTT
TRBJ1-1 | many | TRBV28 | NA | CASNTPANTEAFF | TGTGCCAGCAACACTCCCGCGAACACTGAAGCTTTCTTT
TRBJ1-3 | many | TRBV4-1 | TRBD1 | CASSPGTGGLIFNTIYF | TGCGCCAGCAGCCCCGGGACAGGGGGGCTCATTTTCAACACCATATATTTT
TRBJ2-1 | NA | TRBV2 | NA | CASILSDSPYNDQFF | TGTGCCAGCATCCTCTCGGACAGCCCGTACAATGATCAGTTCTTC
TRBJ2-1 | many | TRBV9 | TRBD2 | CASSAGTSLNEQFF | TGTGCCAGCAGCGCGGGGACTAGTTTGAATGAGCAGTTCTTC
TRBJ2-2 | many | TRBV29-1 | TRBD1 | CSVRGQGGGTGELFF | TGCAGCGTCCGAGGACAGGGCGGCGGCACCGGGGAGCTGTTTTTT